A selection of T cell receptor beta chains follows, all from one sample in a study of cytomegalovirus exposure and HLA in healthy donors. Produced via immunoSEQ multiplex PCR; TCRdb's table is partial and in-frame only. The table includes nearly 200,000 clones, 82% detected once. The sample was PBMCs. These receptors all come from a boy aged 2 to 10 in good health and CMV-seronegative. Each CDR3 is given with its conserved first and last residue. The D gene is left open where the match is weak. Clone size is shown for a subset of rows, as once, few, many or a class of expanded clone.

V,size,J,D,CDR3,DNA
TRBV9,.,TRBJ1-5,.,CASSPGVSGKPQHF,TGTGCCAGCAGCCCCGGTGTTTCGGGTAAGCCCCAGCATTTT
TRBV2,.,TRBJ2-4,TRBD1,CASSAGGVGKNIQYF,TGTGCCAGCAGTGCAGGGGGCGTGGGCAAAAACATTCAGTACTTC
TRBV2,.,TRBJ1-1,.,CASSVGVPLNTEAFF,TGTGCCAGCAGCGTCGGGGTCCCCCTGAACACTGAAGCTTTCTTT
TRBV5-6,few,TRBJ2-3,.,CASSLEPQGRLDTQYF,TGTGCCAGCAGCTTGGAGCCCCAGGGGCGCTTGGATACGCAGTATTTT
TRBV12-5,once,TRBJ1-1,.,CASGNNPHGETEAFF,TGTGCTAGTGGCAATAACCCCCACGGGGAAACTGAAGCTTTCTTT
TRBV7-8,.,TRBJ2-1,TRBD2,CASSLRLAGGPHNEQFF,TGTGCCAGCAGCTTACGACTAGCGGGGGGGCCGCACAATGAGCAGTTCTTC
TRBV27,once,TRBJ1-5,.,CASRQTASNQPQHF,TGTGCCAGCAGGCAGACAGCTAGCAATCAGCCCCAGCATTTT
TRBV5-1,.,TRBJ1-3,.,CASSLGGTGNTIYF,TGCGCCAGCAGCTTGGGCGGGACGGGAAACACCATATATTTT
TRBV4-3,.,TRBJ1-6,.,CASSQDYRGSHYNSPLHF,TGCGCCAGCAGCCAAGATTATAGAGGTAGCCACTATAATTCACCCCTCCACTTT
TRBV5-4,few,TRBJ2-7,TRBD1,CASSLTGVSYEQYF,TGTGCCAGCAGCTTGACAGGGGTTAGCTACGAGCAGTACTTC
TRBV4-1,.,TRBJ2-1,TRBD2,CASSVGRGGRDREQFF,TGCGCCAGCAGTGTGGGGCGGGGGGGCCGGGATCGCGAGCAGTTCTTC
TRBV19,.,TRBJ1-2,.,CASRREGFQIYTF,TGTGCCAGTAGGAGGGAGGGATTCCAAATCTACACCTTC
TRBV5-1,.,TRBJ1-1,.,CASSRQSMNTEAFF,TGCGCCAGCAGCCGACAGAGCATGAACACTGAAGCTTTCTTT
TRBV6-5,.,TRBJ1-2,TRBD1,CATSRDRVNGYTF,TGTGCCACCAGCCGGGACAGGGTAAATGGCTACACCTTC
TRBV29-1,.,TRBJ1-4,.,CSALVATNEKLFF,TGCAGCGCCCTCGTAGCAACTAATGAAAAACTGTTTTTT
TRBV7-2,.,TRBJ1-2,.,CASSPQALLYGYTF,TGTGCCAGCAGCCCCCAGGCACTCCTCTATGGCTACACCTTC
TRBV10-3,.,TRBJ1-2,.,CAISERPGAGDGYTF,TGTGCCATCAGTGAGAGGCCGGGGGCGGGGGATGGCTACACCTTC
TRBV5-4,.,TRBJ1-1,.,CASSKVEGFEAFF,TGTGCCAGCAGCAAGGTGGAGGGCTTTGAAGCTTTCTTT
TRBV5-1,.,TRBJ2-1,.,CASSLGGQNEQFF,TGCGCCAGCAGCTTGGGTGGACAGAATGAGCAGTTCTTC
TRBV6-5,.,TRBJ1-1,TRBD1,CASTGGLTEAFF,TGTGCCAGTACAGGGGGTTTAACTGAAGCTTTCTTT
TRBV10-3,once,TRBJ1-1,TRBD1,CAISRSGGNKNTEAFF,TGTGCCATCAGTCGCTCAGGGGGCAACAAGAACACTGAAGCTTTCTTT
TRBV2,.,TRBJ2-1,TRBD2,CASRDQPMGLAGNNEQFF,TGTGCCAGCAGGGACCAACCCATGGGACTAGCGGGCAATAATGAGCAGTTCTTC
TRBV11-3,.,TRBJ2-1,TRBD1,CASSLAGQGARNEQFF,TGTGCCAGCAGCTTAGCCGGACAGGGGGCTAGGAATGAGCAGTTCTTC
TRBV7-9,.,TRBJ1-2,TRBD1,CASSLGQGAIGYTF,TGTGCCAGCAGCTTAGGACAGGGGGCGATCGGCTACACCTTC
TRBV11-2,.,TRBJ2-1,TRBD1,CASSPDRLRSYNEQFF,TGTGCCAGCAGCCCGGACAGGCTACGCTCCTACAATGAGCAGTTCTTC
TRBV29-1,.,TRBJ2-1,TRBD1,CSVDRRQGRVNEQFF,TGCAGCGTTGATCGACGACAGGGGAGAGTGAATGAGCAGTTCTTC
TRBV6-1,.,TRBJ1-2,TRBD1,CASRPGQGSYGYTF,TGTGCCAGCAGGCCGGGACAGGGTAGCTATGGCTACACCTTC
TRBV4-2,.,TRBJ2-7,TRBD2,CASSQPGTSGTYEQYF,TGTGCCAGCAGCCAGCCTGGGACTAGCGGAACCTACGAGCAGTACTTC
TRBV19,.,TRBJ2-1,TRBD1,CASSLNLRTGVYNEQFF,TGTGCCAGTAGCCTCAACCTCCGGACAGGGGTATACAATGAGCAGTTCTTC
TRBV5-1,.,TRBJ2-7,TRBD1,CASSLGQGAPYEQYF,TGCGCCAGCAGCTTGGGACAGGGGGCGCCCTACGAGCAGTACTTC
TRBV9,.,TRBJ2-5,TRBD1,CASSVGTGEETQYF,TGTGCCAGCAGCGTAGGGACAGGGGAGGAGACCCAGTACTTC
TRBV11-2,.,TRBJ2-7,TRBD2,CASSPRTSGGPQYF,TGTGCCAGCAGCCCCAGGACTAGCGGGGGGCCTCAGTACTTC
TRBV7-3,few,TRBJ2-6,TRBD2,CASSLAGGPPSGANVLTF,TGTGCCAGCAGCTTAGCGGGGGGGCCCCCCTCTGGGGCCAACGTCCTGACTTTC
TRBV9,.,TRBJ1-3,.,CASGGRGGNTIYF,TGTGCCAGCGGAGGGCGCGGCGGAAACACCATATATTTT
TRBV4-1,.,TRBJ2-7,.,CASRPIHYGTPYEQYF,TGCGCCAGCAGACCCATCCACTACGGGACACCCTACGAGCAGTACTTC
TRBV2,.,TRBJ1-1,.,CASSYRVMNTEAFF,TGTGCCAGCAGCTACAGGGTGATGAACACTGAAGCTTTCTTT
TRBV5-1,.,TRBJ1-1,TRBD1,CASSSDRGEAFF,TGCGCCAGCAGCTCGGACAGGGGTGAAGCTTTCTTT
TRBV11-2,.,TRBJ1-1,.,CASSPQQGFEAFF,TGTGCCAGCAGCCCCCAACAGGGTTTCGAGGCTTTCTTT
TRBV5-4,few,TRBJ2-7,TRBD2,CASSLSAGVQYF,TGTGCCAGCAGCTTGTCGGCGGGGGTTCAGTACTTC
TRBV6-5,.,TRBJ2-3,.,CASSYGPGPQYF,TGTGCCAGCAGTTACGGGCCAGGCCCGCAGTATTTT
TRBV6-6,.,TRBJ1-4,.,CASSYRRATNEKLFF,TGTGCCAGCAGTTACCGGAGGGCAACTAATGAAAAACTGTTTTTT
TRBV20-1,.,TRBJ2-7,.,CSATPVHEQYF,TGCAGTGCTACCCCTGTTCACGAGCAGTACTTC
TRBV9,.,TRBJ2-5,TRBD2,CASSVGLAGGETQYF,TGTGCCAGCAGCGTGGGACTAGCGGGGGGAGAGACCCAGTACTTC
TRBV9,.,TRBJ1-2,TRBD1,CASSVGTGNGYTF,TGTGCCAGCAGCGTAGGGACAGGGAATGGCTACACCTTC
TRBV7-2,few,TRBJ2-5,.,CASSRYQETQYF,TGTGCCAGCAGCCGGTACCAAGAGACCCAGTACTTC